One and the same sample provided the 26 T cell receptor beta chains below, sequenced in a study of T cell changes during pregnancy in multiple sclerosis. Measured with immunoSEQ multiplex PCR; TCRdb has only the in-frame clones, and not every one. The sample records approximately 66,000 clones, about 92% being singletons. Sequenced here: peripheral blood, sampled in the third trimester of pregnancy. The receptor source for this set is a female donor in good health, enrolled as a control in a pregnancy study.

V usage is TRBV6-1 and J usage is TRBJ1-5, with D perhaps matching TRBD1 (5 bases). Trimming removed 6 bases at V and 7 bases at J, with 19 bases between. The CDR3 spans 15 residues. Germline assignment: CDR1 MNHNS and CDR2 SASEGT. CDR3: CASSPQAPGEQPQHF. CDR3 DNA: TGTGCCAGCAGCCCACAGGCCCCTGGGGAACAGCCCCAGCATTTT.

This clone was detected only once. The chain couples TRBV27 to TRBJ2-2; possible D gene TRBD2, 5 bases. Germline V CDR1 and CDR2: MNHEY, SMNVEV (reference sequence). The CDR3 covers 15 residues. Trimming shortened V by 8 bases and J by 5 bases, and 18 bases separated the two germline ends. CDR3 in amino acids: CASARGGPPTGELFF. The CDR3 DNA is TGTGCCAGCGCCCGGGGTGGCCCGCCGACCGGGGAGCTGTTTTTT.

V is TRBV11-3 and J is TRBJ2-2; maybe TRBD2 (6 bases). The CDR3 has 16 amino acids. Germline values: CDR1 SGHNT, CDR2 YENEEA. The germline V and J ends were trimmed by 0 bases and 6 bases, with 14 bases remaining between them. CDR3 sequence reads: CASSLDIGGFPGELFF. The DNA for the CDR3 is TGTGCCAGCAGCTTAGATATCGGAGGGTTCCCCGGGGAGCTGTTTTTT. The variable domain in full, with the rest retrieved from reference TRBV11-3 and TRBJ2-2, is EAGVVQSPRYKIIEKKQPVAFWCNPISGHNTLYWYLQNLGQGPELLIRYENEEAVDDSQLPKDRFSAERLKGVDSTLKIQPAELGDSAVYLCASSLDIGGFPGELFFGEGSRLTVL.

The chain combines TRBV11-2 with TRBJ2-1; possible D gene TRBD1, 5 bases. V lost 1 base, J lost 4 bases, and 17 bases lay in between. Germline-derived CDR1 and CDR2 are SGHAT and FQNNGV. The CDR3 contains 17 residues. CDR3 DNA: TGTGCCAGCAGCTTAGGGTTGGGGCGCCTTTCTTACAATGAGCAGTTCTTC. It encodes CASSLGLGRLSYNEQFF.

V and J are TRBV5-1 and TRBJ2-3; 8 positions match TRBD2. Looked up from germline, CDR1 is SGHRS and CDR2 is YFSETQ. The CDR3 length is 15 residues. Unmatched junction bases numbered 5, after V lost 2 bases and J lost 3 bases. The CDR3 region has the DNA TGCGCCAGCAGCTTCGGACTAGCAGGTACAGATACGCAGTATTTT. Translating gives CASSFGLAGTDTQYF.

This chain links TRBV9 with TRBJ2-7; 8 nucleotides agree with TRBD2. With 1 base clipped from V and 1 base from J, the junction kept 4 bases outside the gene matches. Germline CDR1 and CDR2: SGDLS and YYNGEE. This CDR3 has 15 residues. In nucleotides, the CDR3 is TGTGCCAGCAGCGTAAGCGGGAGTGGGTCCTACGAGCAGTACTTC. Translation gives CASSVSGSGSYEQYF.

V usage is TRBV7-9 and J usage is TRBJ2-4, with D possibly being TRBD1 (6 bases). V was clipped by 2 bases and J by 5 bases, with 10 bases between them. This CDR3 contains 14 residues. Per the germline V gene, CDR1 is SEHNR and CDR2 is FQNEAQ (reference sequence). CDR3 in amino acids: CASSLPGVENIQYF. The CDR3 DNA is TGTGCCAGCAGCTTACCAGGGGTGGAAAACATTCAGTACTTC.

The rearrangement links TRBV30 to TRBJ1-6, with a tentative D call TRBD1 (5 bases). Germline V gene data show CDR1 as GTSNPN and CDR2 as SVGIG (reference sequence). V was pared by 8 bases and J by 3 bases, with 11 bases between. CDR3 length equals 13 residues. The DNA of the CDR3 is TGTGCCGGAGGCGGGGGCTATAATTCACCCCTCCACTTT. Its protein is CAGGGGYNSPLHF.

This chain links TRBV2 with TRBJ2-7; a possible D gene is TRBD1 (7 bases). The CDR3 contains 15 residues. Trimming removed 8 bases at V and 6 bases at J, with 23 bases between. CDR1 is SNHLY, CDR2 FYNNEI, per germline. CDR3 loop: CASAGGLGLFFEQYF. The CDR3 DNA sequence: TGTGCCAGCGCAGGGGGGTTGGGGTTATTCTTCGAGCAGTACTTC.

This sequence joins TRBV2 and TRBJ2-3; D is perhaps TRBD1 (6 bases). CDR1 is SNHLY, CDR2 FYNNEI, per germline. V was cut by 6 bases and J by 3 bases, with 19 bases left in between. The CDR3 runs to 16 residues. CDR3 region: CASRIGTSRGTDTQYF. The CDR3 DNA is TGTGCCAGCAGGATTGGGACATCACGCGGGACAGATACGCAGTATTTT.

The chain carries TRBV6-1 and TRBJ1-5; D might be TRBD1 (5 bases). CDR1 MNHNS and CDR2 SASEGT come from the germline V gene. The CDR3 loop spans 15 amino acids. The ends were cut back, 4 bases at V and 0 bases at J, with 10 bases in the middle. This CDR3 reads CASSGQFPSNQPQHF. As DNA, the CDR3 is TGTGCCAGCAGTGGACAGTTCCCTAGCAATCAGCCCCAGCATTTT.

In its sample, this clone was seen once. The J gene is TRBJ2-7, the V gene TRBV18; D perhaps matches TRBD2 (5 bases). V lost 0 bases and J 7 bases, leaving 10 bases between the germline ends. The CDR3 runs to 13 residues. Germline V gene sequence: CDR1 KGHSH, CDR2 LQKENI. The CDR3 here is CASSPPGEREQYF. DNA for the CDR3: TGTGCCAGCTCACCACCGGGAGAGAGGGAGCAGTACTTC.

V is TRBV9 and J is TRBJ2-1; D is possibly TRBD1 (6 bases). In germline, CDR1 is SGDLS, CDR2 YYNGEE. Trimming stripped 2 bases from V and 10 bases from J, with 13 bases between. This CDR3 contains 13 residues. Here the CDR3 reads CASSVLKQGEQFF. CDR3 bases: TGTGCCAGCAGCGTTCTTAAACAGGGAGAGCAGTTCTTC. Full variable domain (rest looked up from reference TRBV9 and TRBJ2-1): DSGVTQTPKHLITATGQRVTLRCSPRSGDLSVYWYQQSLDQGLQFLIQYYNGEERAKGNILERFSAQQFPDLHSELNLSSLELGDSALYFCASSVLKQGEQFFGPGTRLTVL.

V gene TRBV28 combines with J gene TRBJ2-3; TRBD1 agrees at 10 bases. This CDR3 spans 18 amino acids. In germline, CDR1 is MDHEN, CDR2 SYDVKM. J gave up 3 bases and V 1 base, and 10 bases lay outside the gene matches. CDR3 DNA: TGTGCCAGCAGTTTATACCTGACAGGGGGCGCGTTTACAGATACGCAGTATTTT. This codes for CASSLYLTGGAFTDTQYF.

The chain uses TRBV25-1 and TRBJ2-2, with 7 nucleotides matching TRBD2. The V and J ends lost 9 bases and 4 bases, in that order; junction bases with no gene match: 8. The CDR3 runs to 14 residues. Germline lookup yields CDR1 MGHDK and CDR2 SYGVNS. The DNA of the CDR3 is TGTGCCAGTAGAGCGGGGATAAGCACCGGGGAGCTGTTTTTT. Translating it yields CASRAGISTGELFF.

This chain uses TRBV28 with TRBJ2-1; no definite D call. Germline CDR1 and CDR2: MDHEN and SYDVKM. Trimming left V 4 bases short and J 9 bases short, with 7 bases between. The CDR3 is 11 amino acids. CDR3 residues: CASSWRSEQFF. The DNA for the CDR3 is TGTGCCAGCAGTTGGAGAAGTGAGCAGTTCTTC.

CDR3 protein: CASSSRDTRGGYTF. CDR3 nucleotides: TGTGCCAGCAGCTCTCGGGACACTAGGGGTGGCTACACCTTC. The V and J genes are TRBV11-3 and TRBJ1-2; D perhaps matches TRBD1 (6 bases). Germline V gene sequence: CDR1 SGHNT, CDR2 YENEEA. The V end lost 4 bases, the J end lost 7 bases, and 16 bases lay between the germline ends. This CDR3 is built from 14 residues.

The chain has TRBV5-4 and TRBJ1-1, with TRBD1 matching 7 bases. CDR3 length equals 15 residues. Germline V gives CDR1 SGHNT, CDR2 YYREEE (reference sequence). Trimming removed 1 base from V and 3 bases from J; junction bases left unmatched: 6. For the CDR3, the DNA is TGTGCCAGCAGCTTGCCACAGGGGACCGACACTGAAGCTTTCTTT. Translated: CASSLPQGTDTEAFF.

This rearrangement joins TRBV5-1 to TRBJ2-5; weak D call: TRBD2 (6 bases). The CDR3 runs to 15 residues. The germline gives CDR1 SGHRS, CDR2 YFSETQ. The germline V and J ends were trimmed by 1 base and 1 base, with 11 bases remaining between them. CDR3 DNA: TGCGCCAGCAGCTTGCGGCTAGCGTTCCAAGAGACCCAGTACTTC. It specifies CASSLRLAFQETQYF.

V is TRBV28 and J is TRBJ2-7; D ambiguous. V gave up 3 bases and J gave up 5 bases, with 11 bases separating them. This CDR3 region has 13 residues. CDR1 is MDHEN, CDR2 SYDVKM, per germline. CDR3 sequence: CASSLLEPHEQYF. CDR3 DNA: TGTGCCAGCAGTTTGTTAGAACCCCACGAGCAGTACTTC.

This rearrangement joins TRBV4-1 to TRBJ2-5, with a possible D match to TRBD1 (6 bases). Germline V gene sequence: CDR1 MGHRA, CDR2 YSYEKL. The germline V and J ends were trimmed by 4 bases and 4 bases, with 16 bases remaining between them. There are 15 residues in the CDR3. The CDR3 DNA is TGCGCCAGCAGCCCATATCCGACAGGACGAGAGACCCAGTACTTC. It is translated as CASSPYPTGRETQYF.

V and J are TRBV6-4 and TRBJ2-1, with 7 bases fitting TRBD2. The CDR3 is 16 amino acids. V lost 0 bases, J lost 4 bases, and 6 bases stayed unmatched. Germline V gene lookup returns CDR1 MRHNA and CDR2 SNTAGT. This CDR3 is CASSDSAGDPYNEQFF. Written as DNA, the CDR3 is TGTGCCAGCAGTGACTCGGCGGGGGACCCGTACAATGAGCAGTTCTTC.

The chain employs TRBV28 and TRBJ2-7, with 9 bases identical to TRBD2. From germline, CDR1 is MDHEN and CDR2 SYDVKM. The length of the CDR3 is 13 residues. The V segment lost 9 bases and the J segment 0 bases; nucleotides outside the gene matches: 3. The CDR3 nucleotides read TGTGCCAGTTTTAGCGGGAGCTCCTACGAGCAGTACTTC. This translates into CASFSGSSYEQYF.

The chain recombines TRBV9 with TRBJ2-1; TRBD2 is a possible D gene (6 bases). V was pared by 0 bases and J by 3 bases, with 13 bases between. Germline V gene lookup returns CDR1 SGDLS and CDR2 YYNGEE. CDR3 size: 16 residues. The CDR3 nucleotides read TGTGCCAGCAGCGTAGTTGTCCTAGCGAACTACAATGAGCAGTTCTTC. Protein sequence: CASSVVVLANYNEQFF.

J is TRBJ1-1 and V is TRBV10-3; 7 bases match TRBD1. The V and J ends lost 10 bases and 0 bases, in that order; junction bases with no gene match: 5. Germline-derived CDR1 and CDR2 are ENHRY and SYGVKD. The CDR3 sequence is 13 residues long. The CDR3 nucleotides read TGTGCCAACGCTCAGGGGGTGAACACTGAAGCTTTCTTT. It translates to CANAQGVNTEAFF.

This chain joins TRBV7-2 and TRBJ2-3, with TRBD2 as a possible D gene (5 bases). Between the trimmed V and J ends, which lost 2 bases and 5 bases, there was a span of 17 bases. The CDR3 runs 16 residues. Germline-derived CDR1 and CDR2 are SGHTA and FQGNSA. CDR3 DNA: TGTGCCAGCAGCTTAATGCCGGGCCTCGGGAAAGATACGCAGTATTTT. It yields the protein CASSLMPGLGKDTQYF.